These T cell receptor beta chains were read from a single sample in a study of CD8 T cells in Susac syndrome. Via MiXCR, TCRdb re-called the immunoSEQ multiplex PCR reads, giving one row per CDR3 protein. The sample carries about 300,000 distinct CDR3 sequences, approximately 91% recorded once. Material: CD8+ T cells from PBMCs. The receptors originated from a human donor with multiple sclerosis. Both conserved end residues are part of each CDR3. D genes are given only for firm matches. A row's size may be missing; if present it is once, few, many or a size class.

size: NA; D: NA; V: TRBV27; J: TRBJ1-1; length: 13; CDR3: CASSLVLNTEAFF; DNA: TGTGCCAGCAGTCTTGTCTTAAACACTGAAGCTTTCTTT
size: NA; D: NA; V: TRBV7-3; J: TRBJ2-7; length: 13; CDR3: CASSLSFGGEQYF; DNA: TGTGCCAGCAGCTTAAGTTTCGGGGGCGAGCAGTACTTC
size: NA; D: TRBD2; V: TRBV7-6; J: TRBJ2-3; length: 14; CDR3: CASSPFGGTDTQYF; DNA: TGTGCCAGCAGCCCTTTCGGGGGGACAGATACGCAGTATTTT
size: once; D: NA; V: TRBV12-3/TRBV12-4; J: TRBJ2-1; length: 14; CDR3: CASSLDSYGNEQFF; DNA: TGTGCCAGCAGCCTCGACTCGTACGGGAATGAGCAGTTCTTC
size: NA; D: NA; V: TRBV11-2; J: TRBJ1-3; length: 16; CDR3: CASSGRDVETGHTIYF; DNA: TGTGCCAGCAGCGGCCGGGACGTAGAAACGGGACACACCATATATTTT
size: NA; D: NA; V: TRBV11-2; J: TRBJ2-1; length: 14; CDR3: CASSLGAGPIEQFF; DNA: TGTGCCAGCAGCTTAGGGGCAGGACCCATTGAGCAGTTCTTC
size: NA; D: NA; V: TRBV19; J: TRBJ1-3; length: 14; CDR3: CATSLGELGNTIYF; DNA: TGTGCCACTTCACTGGGGGAGCTTGGAAACACCATATATTTT
size: NA; D: TRBD1; V: TRBV20-1; J: TRBJ1-1; length: 16; CDR3: CSARVPRDRGPAEAFF; DNA: TGCAGTGCTAGAGTACCCCGGGACAGGGGGCCGGCTGAAGCTTTCTTT
size: NA; D: NA; V: TRBV7-9; J: TRBJ2-7; length: 13; CDR3: CASTTDGLYEQYF; DNA: TGTGCCAGCACCACGGACGGGTTGTACGAGCAGTACTTC
size: NA; D: TRBD2; V: TRBV20-1; J: TRBJ2-7; length: 15; CDR3: CSAFHLAGDTYEQYF; DNA: TGCAGTGCCTTCCACCTAGCGGGTGACACCTACGAGCAGTACTTC
size: NA; D: NA; V: TRBV20-1; J: TRBJ2-7; length: 13; CDR3: CSARDQGRWEQYF; DNA: TGCAGTGCTAGAGATCAGGGCCGGTGGGAGCAGTACTTC
size: once; D: TRBD1; V: TRBV4-2; J: TRBJ2-1; length: 16; CDR3: CASSQVGTAGYNEQFF; DNA: TGTGCCAGCAGCCAAGTGGGGACAGCCGGATACAATGAGCAGTTCTTC